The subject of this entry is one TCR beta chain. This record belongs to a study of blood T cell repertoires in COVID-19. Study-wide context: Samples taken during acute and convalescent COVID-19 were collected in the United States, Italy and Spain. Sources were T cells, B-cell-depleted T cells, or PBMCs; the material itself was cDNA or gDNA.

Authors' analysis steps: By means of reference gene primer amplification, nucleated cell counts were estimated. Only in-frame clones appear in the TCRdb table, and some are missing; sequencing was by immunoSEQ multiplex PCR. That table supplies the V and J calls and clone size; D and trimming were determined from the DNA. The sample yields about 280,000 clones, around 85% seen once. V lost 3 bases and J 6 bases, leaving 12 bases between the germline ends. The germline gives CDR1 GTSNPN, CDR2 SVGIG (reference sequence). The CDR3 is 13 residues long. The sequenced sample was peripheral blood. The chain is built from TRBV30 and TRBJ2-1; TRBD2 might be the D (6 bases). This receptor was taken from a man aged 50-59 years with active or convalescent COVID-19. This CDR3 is CAWREGPGNEQFF. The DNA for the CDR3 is TGTGCCTGGAGGGAGGGGCCGGGCAATGAGCAGTTCTTC.